The entry below describes one T cell receptor beta chain. The sample is drawn from a study of T cell changes during pregnancy in multiple sclerosis. Profiled with immunoSEQ multiplex PCR; TCRdb holds only in-frame clones, not every one. The data contain just under 80,000 clones, about 93% of them singletons. The starting material was peripheral blood, obtained in the first trimester of pregnancy. This TCR was recovered from a female donor with multiple sclerosis, enrolled in a pregnancy study.

CDR3 loop: CATRGAYEQYF. The CDR3 bases are TGTGCTACCAGGGGGGCCTACGAGCAGTACTTC. The chain carries TRBV10-3 and TRBJ2-7, with D tentatively TRBD1 (7 bases). CDR3 size: 11 residues. Germline CDR1 ENHRY, CDR2 SYGVKD.